Included here is one T cell receptor (beta chain) sequence, with context. Genomic DNA of each subset was evenly split across several immunoSEQ plates. Original processing notes: Filtering differed for immunoSEQ, which gave only junction sequences without quality scores. The data were produced by immunoSEQ multiplex PCR, yet TCRdb's version contains in-frame clones alone and is incomplete. The DNA was the basis for D and trimming; V, J and clone size are from that table. The data show about 480,000 clones, with approximately 79% seen just once and over 10% held by the top ten. These data belong to a study of shared clonotypes between healthy human individuals. Whole-study context: Donor composition was a couple of women and a few men, aged 18 to 49.

V dropped 7 bases and J dropped 6; count of bases not matched to a gene: 10. CDR1 and CDR2 from the germline V gene are SGHTA and FQGTGA. There are 14 residues in the CDR3. The sequencing sample was made of PBMCs. The TCR comes from a woman in her thirties or forties in good health. Some clones in this sample may be carry-over from other donors' samples. The chain combines TRBV7-3 with TRBJ2-7, with 9 bases that match TRBD1. The CDR3 nucleotides read TGTGCCAGCACGACCCCGACAGGGGGACGCGAGCAGTACTTC. This translates into CASTTPTGGREQYF.